Detailed here is one T cell receptor (beta chain). Its antigen is undetermined. The data were taken from a study of a mutant IDH1 vaccine in newly diagnosed glioma. V shed 1 base, J shed 2 bases, and the junction held 7 bases outside the gene matches. CDR3 length: 16 residues. Germline-derived CDR1 and CDR2 are SGHNT and YENEEA. Clones were read by immunoSEQ multiplex PCR, and TCRdb kept only the in-frame ones, dropping some. The sample has about 82,000 clones, roughly 85% seen once. As for time point: week 23, last vaccination. One vaccine dose held 300 ug of mutant IDH1 20-mer peptide and came with topical imiquimod.

The TCR was taken from a man aged 25 to 40 with glioma. Some clones in this sample may be carry-over from other donors' samples. Sequencing used PBMCs, obtained from a glioma patient whose treatment included an IDH1 peptide vaccine. The rearrangement joins TRBV11-3 to TRBJ2-7; 8 bases agree with TRBD1. This CDR3 is CASSLGSGTGTYEQYF. CDR3 nucleotide sequence: TGTGCCAGCAGCTTAGGTTCCGGGACAGGTACCTACGAGCAGTACTTC.